Each of the 6 T cell receptor beta chains below was sequenced from the same sample in a study of T cells in Graves' hyperthyroidism and ophthalmopathy. Regions amplified from RNA transcripts were the TCR beta CDR3 regions. A first-round RT-PCR of the TCR CDR3 used the HTBI primer set. TCRdb independently ran MiXCR on the multiplex PCR reads; one entry per CDR3 protein. The sample has under 600,000 distinct CDR3 sequences; more than 15% are singletons. The specimen sequenced was blood. The receptors come from a middle-aged woman with Graves' ophthalmopathy.

This clonotype came up many times. The chain links TRBV28 to TRBJ2-7; D is possibly TRBD2 (6 bases). The CDR3 spans 15 residues. The germline CDR1 and CDR2 sequences are MDHEN and SYDVKM. Trimming took 1 base from V and 2 from J, leaving 12 bases between them. The CDR3 nucleotides are TGTGCCAGCAGTTTATTAACGAGGAGGGCCTACGAGCAGTACTTC. This gives the protein CASSLLTRRAYEQYF.

Many counts were recorded for this clonotype. V gene TRBV18 combines with J gene TRBJ1-5; tentative D call: TRBD1 (6 bases). Germline V gives CDR1 KGHSH, CDR2 LQKENI. CDR3 length equals 14 residues. Trimming removed 3 bases at V and 4 bases at J, with 10 bases between. The CDR3 sequence: CASSPQGQNQPQHF. DNA of the CDR3: TGTGCCAGCTCACCCCAGGGGCAAAATCAGCCCCAGCATTTT.

The CDR3 spells CASILAGANTEAFF. The CDR3 DNA sequence: TGTGCCAGTATCCTCGCGGGGGCGAACACTGAAGCTTTCTTT. The J gene is TRBJ1-1, the V gene TRBV19, with D possibly matching TRBD1 (6 bases). V lost 7 bases to trimming and J lost 1 base, with 13 bases between them. Germline V gene lookup returns CDR1 LNHDA and CDR2 SQIVND (reference sequence). This CDR3 comprises 14 residues.

Only a few counts were recorded for this clonotype. This chain joins TRBV19 and TRBJ1-5; no clear D. The CDR3 contains 12 residues. Trimming took 10 bases from V and 2 from J, leaving 9 bases between them. The germline CDR1 and CDR2 sequences are LNHDA and SQIVND (reference sequence). The CDR3: CATRGGNQPQHF. The CDR3 nucleotides are TGTGCCACCCGAGGAGGCAATCAGCCCCAGCATTTT. Variable domain in full (rest from reference TRBV19 and TRBJ1-5): DGGITQSPKYLFRKEGQNVTLSCEQNLNHDAMYWYRQDPGQGLRLIYYSQIVNDFQKGDIAEGYSVSREKKESFPLTVTSAQKNPTAFYLCATRGGNQPQHFGDGTRLSIL.

This clonotype was picked up many times. V gene TRBV4-2 combines with J gene TRBJ2-1; D unclear. The germline gives CDR1 LGHNA, CDR2 YNFKEQ. The CDR3 length is 13 residues. Trimming removed 4 bases from V and 8 bases from J, with 12 bases in between. The CDR3 DNA reads as TGTGCCAGCAGCCGCGGCTCCCAGGATGAGCAGTTCTTC. It is translated as CASSRGSQDEQFF.

This clonotype was found a few times. J is TRBJ2-2 and V is TRBV7-2; weak D call: TRBD2 (6 bases). V lost 5 bases to trimming and J lost 4 bases, with 11 bases between them. This CDR3 region has 14 residues. The germline V gene encodes CDR1 SGHTA and CDR2 FQGNSA. In DNA, the CDR3 is TGTGCCAGCAGCCGCGGGGCCGGCACCGGGGAGCTGTTTTTT. Its protein product is CASSRGAGTGELFF.